One and the same sample provided the 13 T cell receptor beta chains below, sequenced in a study of blood T cells in healthy people across ages. The use of a sample-barcoded 5' primer and a J-beta primer mix characterized a second PCR of roughly 6 to 11 cycles. TCRdb used MiXCR to reprocess the 5' RACE reads, holding one entry per CDR3 protein. The table shows 920,000 or so distinct CDR3 sequences, with more than 35% occurring only once. Input material: blood. These receptor sequences come from a woman aged 55-70 years in good health.

The J gene is TRBJ2-1, the V gene TRBV20-1, with D perhaps matching TRBD2 (6 bases). V was cut by 6 bases and J by 3 bases, with 12 bases left in between. This CDR3 is 13 amino acids long. Germline V gene data show CDR1 as DFQATT and CDR2 as SNEGSKA (reference sequence). The CDR3 spells CSAAEGIYNEQFF. Written as DNA, the CDR3 is TGCAGTGCCGCGGAGGGTATCTACAATGAGCAGTTCTTC.

By sample fraction, this clonotype is large. A much larger clone differs from this one at a single base, so this may be a read error. V is TRBV3-1 and J is TRBJ2-2, with TRBD2 identical over 7 bases. This CDR3 contains 15 residues. Germline CDR1 is LGHDT and CDR2 is YNNKEL (reference sequence). Trimming took 4 bases from V and 7 from J; bases not matched to a gene: 9. The CDR3 loop is CASSPRGGAGGELFF. The CDR3 DNA is TGTGCCAGCAGCCCCCGGGGAGGGGCTGGCGGGGAGCTGTTTTTT.

The V call is TRBV5-5, the J call TRBJ2-5; no clear D. There are 14 residues in the CDR3. Trimming left V 4 bases short and J 2 bases short, with 12 bases between. Germline-derived CDR1 and CDR2 are SGHKS and YYEKEE (reference sequence). The chain's CDR3 is CASSADVDQETQYF. CDR3 coding DNA: TGTGCCAGCAGCGCGGACGTGGATCAAGAGACCCAGTACTTC.

This clonotype was counted a single time. The gene calls are TRBV6-5 and TRBJ2-2, with TRBD2 as a possible D gene (6 bases). The CDR3 covers 15 residues. Germline loops: CDR1 MNHEY, CDR2 SVGAGI. V shed 6 bases and J shed 5 bases, with 16 bases lying between them. The CDR3 protein is CASSSGGWDTGELFF. For the CDR3, the DNA is TGTGCCAGCAGCTCCGGGGGTTGGGATACCGGGGAGCTGTTTTTT.

This clonotype has more than one count but fewer than ten. This chain uses TRBV7-2 with TRBJ2-3; the D gene is possibly TRBD2 (5 bases). The germline V and J ends were trimmed by 3 bases and 3 bases, with 7 bases remaining between them. Per germline, CDR1 SGHTA and CDR2 FQGNSA. CDR3 length: 13 amino acids. The CDR3 sequence: CASSLQRTDTQYF. The DNA of the CDR3 is TGTGCCAGCAGCTTGCAGCGGACAGATACGCAGTATTTT.

This clonotype came up a few times. CDR3 coding DNA: TGTGCCAGCAGCGCCAGTACCCTGCGGTACAATGAGCAGTTCTTC. Amino acids: CASSASTLRYNEQFF. This rearrangement joins TRBV25-1 to TRBJ2-1; D not resolved. Germline assignment: CDR1 MGHDK and CDR2 SYGVNS. The CDR3 is 15 residues long. Trimming took off 6 bases at V and 4 bases at J, with 16 bases between the two ends.

The chain combines TRBV20-1 with TRBJ2-7; TRBD2 matches at 8 bases. The V gene's germline CDR1 is DFQATT and CDR2 SNEGSKA (reference sequence). The length of the CDR3 is 14 residues. V shed 6 bases, J shed 7 bases, and the junction held 14 bases outside the gene matches. CDR3 residues: CSAGRGTALEEQYF. For the CDR3, the DNA is TGCAGTGCCGGGAGGGGCACGGCTCTCGAGGAGCAGTACTTC.

The chain uses TRBV20-1 and TRBJ2-7; D ambiguous. Germline V gene data show CDR1 as DFQATT and CDR2 as SNEGSKA (reference sequence). V lost 7 bases, J lost 7 bases, and 14 bases lay in between. The CDR3 is 11 amino acids. The CDR3 spells CSGKDTYEQYF. CDR3 coding DNA: TGCAGTGGTAAAGACACTTATGAGCAGTACTTC.

The table lists this clonotype with a few counts. This chain uses TRBV5-1 with TRBJ2-4; 7 positions agree with TRBD1. The CDR3 sequence is 16 residues long. Unmatched junction bases numbered 7, after V lost 4 bases and J lost 0 bases. Germline V lookup: CDR1 SGHRS, CDR2 YFSETQ. CDR3 in amino acids: CASSGGQTLAKNIQYF. The CDR3 region has the DNA TGCGCCAGCAGCGGGGGACAGACCCTAGCCAAAAACATTCAGTACTTC.

The J gene is TRBJ2-1, the V gene TRBV7-9, with D possibly being TRBD1 (6 bases). Germline CDR1 SEHNR, CDR2 FQNEAQ (reference sequence). Deletions cut 5 bases from V and 10 bases from J, with 18 bases between. The CDR3 has 14 amino acids. The CDR3 loop reads CASSKNRAPREQFF. The CDR3, as DNA: TGTGCCAGCAGCAAAAACAGGGCCCCTAGGGAGCAGTTCTTC.

This chain connects TRBV28 to TRBJ2-6, with D possibly TRBD1 on 5 matching bases. The CDR3 is 15 residues long. Germline V gene data show CDR1 as MDHEN and CDR2 as SYDVKM. The V gene lost 6 bases and the J gene lost 4 bases, with 13 bases spanning the gap. The CDR3 DNA reads TGTGCCAGCAGAACCCCAGGGTGGGGGGCCAACGTCCTGACTTTC. Translated, it gives CASRTPGWGANVLTF.

This rearrangement joins TRBV10-3 to TRBJ2-5; D not certain. The CDR3 covers 13 residues. V was shortened by 6 bases and J by 11 bases, with 19 bases between the two germline ends. Germline V lookup: CDR1 ENHRY, CDR2 SYGVKD. DNA for the CDR3: TGTGCCATCAGCATGGAACATTACAATGAGCAGTACTTC. Amino acid sequence: CAISMEHYNEQYF.

This chain links TRBV27 with TRBJ2-5; TRBD1 matches 10 bases. J gave up 5 bases and V 4 bases, and 7 bases lay outside the gene matches. Germline V gives CDR1 MNHEY, CDR2 SMNVEV (reference sequence). The CDR3 sequence is 15 residues long. The CDR3 protein is CASSSGTGVPETQYF. The CDR3 coding sequence is TGTGCCAGCAGTTCCGGGACAGGGGTTCCGGAGACCCAGTACTTC.